One sample yielded the 20 T cell receptor beta chains listed below, sequenced in a study of blood T cell repertoires in COVID-19. Here immunoSEQ multiplex PCR was the method, and the copy in TCRdb shows in-frame clones only, minus some. The sample has 300,000 to 400,000 clones, 75% to 90% seen once. Source material: PBMCs or T cells enriched from blood (not recorded which). The receptor set was obtained from a man aged 55 to 70 who had recovered from COVID-19.

The rearrangement links TRBV6-1 to TRBJ1-2; D is possibly TRBD1 (5 bases). CDR1 and CDR2 (germline): MNHNS, SASEGT. Trimming removed 0 bases at V and 3 bases at J, with 14 bases between. The CDR3 length is 16 residues. The CDR3 DNA follows: TGTGCCAGCAGTGAAGCCCGATTTCAGGGTGACTATGGCTACACCTTC. This translates into CASSEARFQGDYGYTF.

This rearrangement joins TRBV15 to TRBJ1-5; 8 bases align to TRBD1. CDR1 is LNHNV and CDR2 is YYDKDF in the germline V gene (reference sequence). This CDR3 is 17 amino acids long. The V and J ends lost 0 bases and 7 bases, in that order; junction bases with no gene match: 11. The CDR3 spells CATSRETQGARGQPQHF. The CDR3 bases are TGTGCCACCAGCAGAGAGACCCAGGGGGCGCGGGGACAGCCCCAGCATTTT.

CDR3 sequence reads: CASSQDPQGGSPLHF. The CDR3, as DNA: TGTGCCAGCAGCCAAGATCCACAGGGTGGTTCACCCCTCCACTTT. This rearrangement joins TRBV4-2 to TRBJ1-6; tentatively, D is TRBD1 (6 bases). Trimming pared 0 bases from V and 9 bases from J, leaving 12 bases between. Germline CDR1 is LGHNA and CDR2 is YNFKEQ. The CDR3 consists of 15 residues.

This rearrangement joins TRBV7-2 to TRBJ2-5; perhaps TRBD1 as D (7 bases). Germline V gene lookup returns CDR1 SGHTA and CDR2 FQGNSA. CDR3 length equals 17 residues. Trimming took off 2 bases at V and 1 base at J, with 17 bases between the two ends. CDR3 DNA sequence: TGTGCCAGCAGCTTATCAGGGGGGCTAGGCGTCCAAGAGACCCAGTACTTC. Translated: CASSLSGGLGVQETQYF.

Remarks on this clone: Different DNA sequences within this sample yield the same CDR3. V is TRBV29-1 and J is TRBJ1-1, with a tentative D call TRBD1 (6 bases). Germline loops: CDR1 SQVTM, CDR2 ANQGSEA. This CDR3 has 12 residues. Trimming cost V 3 bases and J 2 bases, with 7 bases left between them. The CDR3 reads CSVDRGNTEAFF. CDR3 DNA: TGCAGCGTTGACAGGGGAAACACTGAAGCTTTCTTT.

The chain uses TRBV5-1 and TRBJ2-5; D may be TRBD1 (6 bases). CDR1 and CDR2 (germline): SGHRS, YFSETQ. The CDR3 spans 14 residues. Trimming cost V 3 bases and J 4 bases, with 13 bases left between them. CDR3: CASSWSTGRETQYF. The CDR3 DNA reads as TGCGCCAGCAGCTGGAGCACAGGGCGAGAGACCCAGTACTTC.

This clone was seen more than once but under ten times. V is TRBV3-1 (or the pseudogene TRBV3-2) and J is TRBJ2-2; TRBD2 is a possible D gene (5 bases). Trimming removed 3 bases from V and 1 base from J, with 9 bases in between. There are 15 residues in the CDR3. The V gene's germline CDR1 is LGHDT and CDR2 YNNKEL (reference sequence). The CDR3 DNA sequence: TGTGCCAGCAGCCATGGAGGACTGAACACCGGGGAGCTGTTTTTT. Its translation: CASSHGGLNTGELFF.

The chain carries TRBV30 and TRBJ2-5; 8 nucleotides agree with TRBD2. The CDR3 loop spans 14 amino acids. Germline CDR1 reads GTSNPN; CDR2 reads SVGIG (reference sequence). The V gene end was trimmed by 7 bases and the J gene end by 5 bases; junction bases not matched to a gene: 12. As DNA, the CDR3 is TGTGCCTCCGCCGCGGGAGGAGGCTTCGAGACCCAGTACTTC. It encodes CASAAGGGFETQYF.

The genes are TRBV5-6 and TRBJ2-5, with 13 positions matching TRBD2. This CDR3 has 16 amino acids. Germline assignment: CDR1 SGHDT and CDR2 YYEEEE. The V segment lost 4 bases and the J segment 5 bases; nucleotides outside the gene matches: 8. CDR3 in DNA: TGTGCCAGCAGCATCGGACTAGCGGGAGCGGGGGAGACCCAGTACTTC. Translated, it gives CASSIGLAGAGETQYF.

V is TRBV5-8 and J is TRBJ2-5; 10 nucleotides line up with TRBD1. V shed 4 bases and J 1 base; nucleotides not matched to a gene: 7. CDR1 is SGHTS and CDR2 is YDEGEE in the germline V gene. The CDR3 spans 16 residues. The CDR3 region has the DNA TGTGCCAGCAGCACCGGACAGGGGGGTCTCCAAGAGACCCAGTACTTC. Amino acids: CASSTGQGGLQETQYF. The full variable domain, with the rest looked up from reference TRBV5-8 and TRBJ2-5, is EAGVTQSPTHLIKTRGQQATLRCSPISGHTSVYWYQQALGLGLQFLLWYDEGEERNRGNFPPRFSGRQFPNYSSELNVNALELEDSALYLCASSTGQGGLQETQYFGPGTRLLVL.

V usage is TRBV7-2 and J usage is TRBJ2-1; D uncertain. The CDR3 covers 15 residues. CDR1 and CDR2 (germline): SGHTA, FQGNSA. V dropped 6 bases and J dropped 0 bases, with 12 bases sitting between them. The DNA of the CDR3 is TGTGCCAGCAGACCCCTTGCGAGCTCCTACAATGAGCAGTTCTTC. Its translation is CASRPLASSYNEQFF.

The chain combines TRBV5-1 with TRBJ1-5, with D possibly TRBD1 on 5 matching bases. CDR3 length equals 15 residues. Germline V gene lookup returns CDR1 SGHRS and CDR2 YFSETQ. The V and J ends lost 0 bases and 3 bases respectively, with 10 bases between them. The CDR3 nucleotides read TGCGCCAGCAGCTTGGATAGGGGTGACAATCAGCCCCAGCATTTT. It specifies CASSLDRGDNQPQHF.

This clone came up a few times. The chain is built from TRBV27 and TRBJ2-1; 11 nucleotides match TRBD2. The CDR3 contains 18 residues. CDR1 and CDR2 (germline): MNHEY, SMNVEV (reference sequence). With 0 bases clipped from V and 2 bases from J, the junction kept 6 bases outside the gene matches. CDR3 bases: TGTGCCAGCAGTTTATCCCCGAGACTAGCGGGGACCTACAATGAGCAGTTCTTC. Protein: CASSLSPRLAGTYNEQFF.

The genes are TRBV10-1 and TRBJ1-1; D not resolved. Deletions cut 4 bases from V and 1 base from J, with 7 bases between. The CDR3 loop spans 13 amino acids. Germline CDR1 WNHNN, CDR2 SYGVQD (reference sequence). The CDR3 DNA sequence: TGCGCCAGCAGTGCCACAAGGAACACTGAAGCTTTCTTT. Its translation: CASSATRNTEAFF.

The rearrangement uses TRBV7-2 and TRBJ2-3, with 11 positions matching TRBD2. J was trimmed by 7 bases and V by 3 bases; bases with no gene match: 6. The CDR3 is 15 residues long. Looked up from germline, CDR1 is SGHTA and CDR2 is FQGNSA. CDR3 DNA: TGTGCCAGCAGCTTCCCGGGACTAGCGGACTATACGCAGTATTTT. Translating gives CASSFPGLADYTQYF.

The chain employs TRBV7-2 and TRBJ2-5; TRBD2 might be the D (5 bases). The germline V and J ends were trimmed by 4 bases and 4 bases, with 13 bases remaining between them. This CDR3 has 14 residues. In germline, CDR1 is SGHTA, CDR2 FQGNSA. For the CDR3, the DNA is TGTGCCAGCAGCTCCCGGGAACCCTCAGAGACCCAGTACTTC. Protein sequence: CASSSREPSETQYF.

The chain combines TRBV30 with TRBJ1-4; D might be TRBD1 (5 bases). CDR3 length: 13 amino acids. V was pared by 7 bases and J by 0 bases, with 9 bases between. Per the germline V gene, CDR1 is GTSNPN and CDR2 is SVGIG (reference sequence). The CDR3 sequence is CAYKGTTNEKLFF. Written as DNA, the CDR3 is TGTGCCTATAAGGGGACAACTAATGAAAAACTGTTTTTT.

The chain couples TRBV19 to TRBJ2-7, with a possible D match to TRBD2 (5 bases). V was cut by 11 bases and J by 4 bases, with 15 bases left in between. Per germline, CDR1 LNHDA and CDR2 SQIVND (reference sequence). The CDR3 covers 12 residues. CDR3 nucleotides: TGTGCCTCCCCATTAGCGCCTTACGAGCAGTACTTC. It translates to CASPLAPYEQYF.

The rearrangement links TRBV4-1 to TRBJ1-2; unclear D gene. The CDR3 is 18 amino acids. V gave up 2 bases and J gave up 0 bases, with 19 bases separating them. Germline loops: CDR1 MGHRA, CDR2 YSYEKL. In DNA form, the CDR3 reads TGCGCCAGCAGCCAAAGCCCTCGGGTTCCTGGGTCTAACTATGGCTACACCTTC. Translation gives CASSQSPRVPGSNYGYTF.

The CDR3 loop is CASSVDFGTHEQYF. CDR3 sequence (DNA): TGTGCCAGCAGCGTAGATTTCGGGACACACGAGCAGTACTTC. This rearrangement joins TRBV9 to TRBJ2-7, with D possibly matching TRBD1 (6 bases). This CDR3 is built from 14 residues. In germline, CDR1 is SGDLS, CDR2 YYNGEE. The ends were cut back, 0 bases at V and 5 bases at J, with 12 bases in the middle.